The subject of this entry is one T cell receptor (beta chain). Its specificity is not known. This entry belongs to a study of CD4+ T cells in melanoma. Broader study findings: Neoantigen-specific CD4+ T cells in melanoma reportedly had diverse differentiation states. CD8+ T cell, macrophage and B cell function reportedly correlated with neoantigen-specific CD4+ T cells.

Clones were read by immunoSEQ multiplex PCR, and TCRdb kept only the in-frame ones, dropping some. Among about 140,000 clones listed, approximately 91% were seen once. The source is a human donor with melanoma.

CDR3 coding DNA: TGTGCCAGCACCCGACGGGGGGGCACAGATACGCAGTATTTT. It codes for CASTRRGGTDTQYF. The chain couples TRBV6-5 to TRBJ2-3; the match to TRBD2 covers 7 bases. Unmatched junction bases numbered 5, after V lost 7 bases and J lost 1 base. Looked up from germline, CDR1 is MNHEY and CDR2 is SVGAGI. CDR3 size: 14 residues.